Presented here are 11 T cell receptor beta chains from one specimen sequenced in a study of cytomegalovirus exposure and HLA in healthy donors. The PCR ran on 60 Vbeta and 13 Jbeta primers. Repertoires were generated with immunoSEQ multiplex PCR, while TCRdb's copy carries only in-frame clones and drops some. The sample carries roughly 150,000 clones, approximately 80% recorded once. The sample was PBMCs. These receptors were collected from a man younger than 45 in good health and CMV-seronegative.

This sequence joins TRBV18 and TRBJ2-3, with TRBD2 matching over 13 bases. Unmatched junction bases numbered 11, after V lost 6 bases and J lost 5 bases. The CDR3 has 17 amino acids. Germline CDR1 reads KGHSH; CDR2 reads LQKENI. The CDR3 nucleotides are TGTGCCAGCTCCAAAGAGACCCGGACTAGCGGGAGAGATACGCAGTATTTT. Its protein product is CASSKETRTSGRDTQYF.

The rearrangement links TRBV29-1 to TRBJ2-7, with D uncertain. Trimming took off 6 bases at V and 0 bases at J, with 12 bases between the two ends. CDR1 SQVTM and CDR2 ANQGSEA come from the germline V gene. The CDR3 has 13 residues. The CDR3 nucleotides are TGCAGCGTCCCGAAGAGAGACTCCTACGAGCAGTACTTC. Translation gives CSVPKRDSYEQYF.

The chain carries TRBV20-1 and TRBJ2-1; D remains ambiguous. Germline V CDR1 and CDR2: DFQATT, SNEGSKA (reference sequence). The V end was cut by 2 bases, the J end by 8 bases, with 7 bases between. The length of the CDR3 is 11 residues. The CDR3 loop reads CSARLSDEQFF. CDR3 nucleotide sequence: TGCAGTGCTAGACTGAGCGATGAGCAGTTCTTC.

The chain employs TRBV7-9 and TRBJ2-1, with TRBD2 matching over 10 bases. This CDR3 contains 15 residues. Trimming at V came to 6 bases and at J to 8 bases, leaving 10 bases not matched to a gene. CDR1 is SEHNR, CDR2 FQNEAQ, per germline (reference sequence). This CDR3 is CASRLASGSGHEQFF. CDR3 DNA sequence: TGTGCCAGCAGGCTTGCTAGCGGGAGTGGTCATGAGCAGTTCTTC. Complete variable domain (other parts from reference TRBV7-9 and TRBJ2-1): DTGVSQNPRHKITKRGQNVTFRCDPISEHNRLYWYRQTLGQGPEFLTYFQNEAQLEKSRLLSDRFSAERPKGSFSTLEIQRTEQGDSAMYLCASRLASGSGHEQFFGPGTRLTVL.

The chain recombines TRBV15 with TRBJ2-1; the match to TRBD2 covers 11 bases. Germline trimming cut 4 bases from V and 5 bases from J; bases unmatched to any gene: 10. The CDR3 has 17 amino acids. Germline CDR1 LNHNV, CDR2 YYDKDF (reference sequence). CDR3 nucleotides: TGTGCCACCAGCAAATACCGGGGACTAGCGGTTGACAATGAGCAGTTCTTC. As protein: CATSKYRGLAVDNEQFF.

The genes are TRBV30 and TRBJ2-2; 10 nucleotides line up with TRBD2. Germline CDR1 GTSNPN, CDR2 SVGIG (reference sequence). The V segment lost 1 base and the J segment 6 bases; nucleotides outside the gene matches: 5. The CDR3 sequence is 15 residues long. CDR3 in DNA: TGTGCCTGGAGTGAAGGGACTAGCGCTCCCGGGGAGCTGTTTTTT. Its protein product is CAWSEGTSAPGELFF.

The chain recombines TRBV6-6 with TRBJ1-5; D gene unclear. Germline values: CDR1 MNHNY, CDR2 SVGAGI (reference sequence). The V end was cut by 8 bases, the J end by 0 bases, with 11 bases between. The CDR3 loop spans 14 amino acids. The CDR3 loop reads CASGPTNSNQPQHF. CDR3 in DNA: TGTGCCAGCGGACCGACTAATAGCAATCAGCCCCAGCATTTT.

This clone was seen just once. The chain couples TRBV30 to TRBJ2-3; D not certain. Looked up from germline, CDR1 is GTSNPN and CDR2 is SVGIG (reference sequence). V was pared by 2 bases and J by 4 bases, with 10 bases between. This CDR3 has 13 amino acids. The CDR3 region has the DNA TGTGCCTGGAGTATTATAGTCTCAGATACGCAGTATTTT. It yields the protein CAWSIIVSDTQYF.

V is TRBV9 and J is TRBJ2-3; unclear D gene. Trimming took off 0 bases at V and 2 bases at J, with 4 bases between the two ends. Germline V CDR1 and CDR2: SGDLS, YYNGEE. CDR3 length equals 13 residues. CDR3 nucleotides: TGTGCCAGCAGCGTAGGGGCCACAGATACGCAGTATTTT. It yields the protein CASSVGATDTQYF.

The rearrangement joins TRBV7-2 to TRBJ1-3; unclear D gene. Per the germline V gene, CDR1 is SGHTA and CDR2 is FQGNSA. Trimming removed 0 bases at V and 4 bases at J, with 4 bases between. This CDR3 comprises 13 residues. The DNA of the CDR3 is TGTGCCAGCAGCTTAGCCTTCGGAAACACCATATATTTT. Its protein is CASSLAFGNTIYF.

The V gene is TRBV7-6, the J gene TRBJ1-3; the D is unclear. V dropped 6 bases and J dropped 0 bases, with 12 bases sitting between them. CDR1 is SGHVS, CDR2 FNYEAQ, per germline. This CDR3 has 15 residues. The DNA of the CDR3 is TGTGCCAGCAGGCCTAGTTCCTTCTCTGGAAACACCATATATTTT. Translated: CASRPSSFSGNTIYF.